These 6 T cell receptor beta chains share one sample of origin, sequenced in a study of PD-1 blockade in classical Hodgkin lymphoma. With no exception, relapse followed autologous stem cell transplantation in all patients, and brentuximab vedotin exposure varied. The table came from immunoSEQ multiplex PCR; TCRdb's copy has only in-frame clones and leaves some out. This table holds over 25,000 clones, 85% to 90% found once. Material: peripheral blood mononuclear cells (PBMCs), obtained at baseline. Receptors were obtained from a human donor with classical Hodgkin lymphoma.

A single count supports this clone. For the CDR3, the DNA is TGTGCCAGCAGCCGCCCCGGACACAGAGGCACTGAAGCTTTCTTT. This codes for CASSRPGHRGTEAFF. This chain links TRBV27 with TRBJ1-1; possible D gene TRBD1, 5 bases. The germline V gene encodes CDR1 MNHEY and CDR2 SMNVEV (reference sequence). This CDR3 contains 15 residues. V lost 6 bases, J lost 4 bases, and 18 bases lay in between.

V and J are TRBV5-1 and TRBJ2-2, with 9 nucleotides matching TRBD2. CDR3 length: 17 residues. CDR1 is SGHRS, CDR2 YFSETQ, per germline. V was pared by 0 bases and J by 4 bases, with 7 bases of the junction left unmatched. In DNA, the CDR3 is TGCGCCAGCAGCTTGGACTCCGTTAGCGGGAGCACCGGGGAGCTGTTTTTT. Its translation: CASSLDSVSGSTGELFF.

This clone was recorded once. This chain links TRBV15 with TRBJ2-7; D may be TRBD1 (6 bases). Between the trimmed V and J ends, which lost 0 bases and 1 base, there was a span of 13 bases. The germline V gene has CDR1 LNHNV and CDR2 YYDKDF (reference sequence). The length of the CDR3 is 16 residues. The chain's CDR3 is CATSRDPQGLSYEQYF. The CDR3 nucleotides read TGTGCCACCAGCAGAGATCCCCAGGGGCTTTCCTACGAGCAGTACTTC.

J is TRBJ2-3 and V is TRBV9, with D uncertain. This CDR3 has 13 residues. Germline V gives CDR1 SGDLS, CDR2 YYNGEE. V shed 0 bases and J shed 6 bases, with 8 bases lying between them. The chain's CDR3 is CASSVDSKDTQYF. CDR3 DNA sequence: TGTGCCAGCAGCGTAGACTCTAAGGATACGCAGTATTTT.

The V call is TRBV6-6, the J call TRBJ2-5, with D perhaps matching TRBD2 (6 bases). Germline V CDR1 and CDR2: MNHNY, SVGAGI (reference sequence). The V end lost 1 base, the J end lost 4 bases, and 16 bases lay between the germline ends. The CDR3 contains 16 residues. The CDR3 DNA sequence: TGTGCCAGCAGTTACTTTTCACGGGAGCCGGGAGAGACCCAGTACTTC. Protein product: CASSYFSREPGETQYF.

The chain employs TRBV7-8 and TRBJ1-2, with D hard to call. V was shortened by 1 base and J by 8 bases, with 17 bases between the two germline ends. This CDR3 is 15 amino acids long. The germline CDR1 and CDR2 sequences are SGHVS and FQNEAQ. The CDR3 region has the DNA TGTGCCAGCAGCTTAGGTCCCAGCGGCCCTTGGGGCTACACCTTC. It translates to CASSLGPSGPWGYTF.